This T cell receptor beta chain was obtained from a study of blood T cell repertoires in COVID-19. Germline-derived CDR1 and CDR2 are MDHEN and SYDVKM. This CDR3 spans 12 amino acids. Of note for this clone: The junction shows a germline mismatch at one end, possibly a read error.

Measured with immunoSEQ multiplex PCR; TCRdb has only the in-frame clones, and not every one. The table has 150,000 to 200,000 clones, roughly four fifths seen once. The TCR comes from a woman in her 70s with COVID-19, enrolled during active disease. The chain links TRBV28 to TRBJ1-2; 9 bases agree with TRBD1. What was sequenced was peripheral blood. Here the CDR3 DNA reads TGTGCCAGCAGCCTAGGACAGGGGAAGGTGCACTTC. This gives the protein CASSLGQGKVHF.